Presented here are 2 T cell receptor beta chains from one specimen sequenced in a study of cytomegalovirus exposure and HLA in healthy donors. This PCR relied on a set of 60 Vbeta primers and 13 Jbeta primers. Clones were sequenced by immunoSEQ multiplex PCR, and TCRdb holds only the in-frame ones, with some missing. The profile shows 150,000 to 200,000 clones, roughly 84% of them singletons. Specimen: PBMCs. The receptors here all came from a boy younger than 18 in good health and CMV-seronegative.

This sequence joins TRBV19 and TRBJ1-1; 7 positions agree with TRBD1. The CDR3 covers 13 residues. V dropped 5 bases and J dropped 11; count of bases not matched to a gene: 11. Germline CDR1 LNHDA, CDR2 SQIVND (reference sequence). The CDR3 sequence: CASSRGQAERAFF. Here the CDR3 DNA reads TGTGCCAGTAGTCGTGGACAGGCAGAGCGGGCTTTCTTT.

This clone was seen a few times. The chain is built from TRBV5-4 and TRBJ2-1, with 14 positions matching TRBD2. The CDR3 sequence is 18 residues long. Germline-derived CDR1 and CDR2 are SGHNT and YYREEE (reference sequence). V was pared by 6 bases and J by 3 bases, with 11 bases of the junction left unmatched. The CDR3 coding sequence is TGTGCCAGCAACCCCGGGACTAGCGGGAGAGGGGGCTACAATGAGCAGTTCTTC. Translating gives CASNPGTSGRGGYNEQFF.